The TCR beta chain described here comes from a study of T-cell memory formation after mild COVID-19. Study-wide findings and caveats: CD4+ contracting clones were mainly CM and EM; CD8+ ones, EMRA.

Points on this clonotype: Its antigen remains unidentified.

It was 5'RACE with constant-segment primers that produced the TCR alpha and TCR beta cDNA libraries, which carried sample barcodes and UMIs. TCRdb recomputed calls from the 5' RACE reads with MiXCR, one row per CDR3 protein. The profile shows around 340,000 distinct CDR3 sequences, about an eighth of them singletons. Trimming cost V 1 base and J 7 bases, with 14 bases left between them. Germline values: CDR1 KGHSH, CDR2 LQKENI. CDR3 length: 15 amino acids. The TCR comes from a young man who had mild COVID-19 (a few samples of this study predate the infection). Cell type and time point are not known. V and J are TRBV18 and TRBJ2-1, with D perhaps TRBD2 (5 bases). The sequencing input was PBMCs or a T cell subset sorted from them (not recorded which). CDR3 sequence (DNA): TGTGCCAGCTCACCACGGGGAGAAACTACTAATGAGCAGTTCTTC. This sequence encodes CASSPRGETTNEQFF.